This TCR beta chain was retrieved from a study of cytomegalovirus exposure and HLA in healthy donors. This clone appeared a single time. CDR1 and CDR2 from the germline V gene are SGHAT and FQNNGV. The CDR3 length is 14 residues. Trimming stripped 8 bases from V and 6 bases from J, with 14 bases between. The PCR was carried out with 60 Vbeta primers and 13 Jbeta primers. Repertoires were generated with immunoSEQ multiplex PCR, while TCRdb's copy carries only in-frame clones and drops some. The data show some 200,000 clones, over 70% seen once. The TCR comes from a man aged 50 or older in good health and CMV-seronegative. The material sequenced was PBMCs. The chain joins TRBV11-2 to TRBJ1-6; no definite D call. This CDR3 reads CASRRRFGNSPLHF. CDR3 bases: TGTGCCAGCCGCCGCAGGTTCGGTAATTCACCCCTCCACTTT.